This T cell receptor (beta chain) emerged from a study of identical twins. Germline lookup yields CDR1 SGHTS and CDR2 YDEGEE. V was trimmed by 1 base and J by 2 bases, leaving 7 bases between them. This CDR3 contains 13 residues. This clonotype was seen ten or more times. The antigen remains unidentified. Among all donors, each was a healthy Caucasian. Template switching added a universal primer site, and cDNA bore unique molecular identifiers. TCRdb re-called the 5' RACE reads with MiXCR, one entry per CDR3 protein. The sample holds some 710,000 distinct CDR3 sequences, 6.1% seen once. Overall study findings and caveats: The models gave estimates that fell short of the out-of-frame TCR alpha sharing seen in monozygotic twins. Beta out-of-frame sequences showed weaker excess sharing between twins.

This clonotype originated in a man aged 18 to 29 in good health. The J gene is TRBJ2-7, the V gene TRBV5-8; D call uncertain. Sequenced: naive T cells sorted from blood. The DNA of the CDR3 is TGTGCCAGCAGCTTGACGCAGACCTACGAGCAGTACTTC. It yields the protein CASSLTQTYEQYF.